The table lists the clone carrying this TCR beta chain with a count of one. Antigen: not known. The data belong to a study of T cell responses to AZD1222 COVID-19 vaccine. General study results and limits: The span of vaccine-associated CD4 TCRs extended across spike, with dominance at 160-218 and 743-854.

Data came from immunoSEQ multiplex PCR; TCRdb stores just in-frame clones and leaves some out. Of 90,000 or so clones in the sample, around nine tenths were seen once. Deletions cut 1 base from V and 4 bases from J, with 13 bases between. The germline CDR1 and CDR2 sequences are SEHNR and FQNEAQ (reference sequence). This CDR3 contains 15 residues. The source is an adult in good health. The rearrangement joins TRBV7-9 to TRBJ2-5; D is unresolved. The sequencing used peripheral blood, collected on day 0 of AZD1222 vaccination. CDR3 DNA: TGTGCCAGCAGCTTAGAGGGCCTCGAGGTAGAGACCCAGTACTTC. Translating gives CASSLEGLEVETQYF.